This T cell receptor (beta chain) was sequenced during a study of blood T cells in healthy people across ages. This clonotype was detected a few times. A J-beta primer mix and a sample-barcoded 5' primer were used in a second PCR of about 6 to 12 cycles. TCRdb reprocessed the 5' RACE reads with MiXCR, giving one entry per CDR3 protein. The sample holds approximately 780,000 distinct CDR3 sequences, roughly 24% seen once. These sequences were also reported in another study, on T cells of mothers and their children. That study adds: Within related and unrelated pairs, thymic selection shapes TCR recombination output in a similar way.

The sequenced sample consisted of blood. The clonotype comes from a boy between 5 and 17 years old in good health.

In DNA form, the CDR3 reads TGTGCCATCGGACAGGGGAATGGCTACACCTTC. Translating it yields CAIGQGNGYTF. The chain couples TRBV10-3 to TRBJ1-2; 9 nucleotides agree with TRBD1. After removal of 8 bases from V and 6 bases from J, the junction contained 1 base not matched to a gene. The CDR3 covers 11 residues. From germline, CDR1 is ENHRY and CDR2 SYGVKD.